This T cell receptor (beta chain) was found in a study of T cell clones after liver transplantation. Study context: Post-transplant blood was tracked for graft-donor-reactive T cell clones identified in a pre-transplant mixed lymphocyte reaction. Tolerance: complete withdrawal held at least one year, liver enzymes staying within twice normal.

The CDR3 length is 17 residues. CDR1 and CDR2 (germline): SGHRS, YFSETQ. Trimming pared 1 base from V and 0 bases from J, leaving 16 bases between. Notes on the study in general: Post-transplant time points were not standardized, so conclusions are preliminary.

Note on this clone: Its antigen is unidentified.

Only in-frame clones appear in the TCRdb table, and some are missing; sequencing was by immunoSEQ multiplex PCR. The table shows around 97,000 clones, with about 86% occurring only once. The V call is TRBV5-1, the J call TRBJ2-5; no reliable D call. This specimen consisted of CD4+ T cells from blood, obtained approximately 43 months after liver transplant. The receptor was derived from a human patient who received a liver transplant. Some T cells may have come from the graft donor. CDR3 sequence: CASSLIVGLLHQETQYF. The CDR3 DNA reads as TGCGCCAGCAGCTTGATCGTTGGGCTCCTCCACCAAGAGACCCAGTACTTC.